The source of this T cell receptor (beta chain) is a study of T cell responses to AZD1222 COVID-19 vaccine. This table comes from immunoSEQ multiplex PCR, and its TCRdb copy is limited to in-frame clones, with some not included. The sample yields 140,000 to 150,000 clones, over 80% seen once. The CDR3 loop spans 14 amino acids. With 4 bases clipped from V and 6 bases from J, the junction kept 5 bases outside the gene matches. Germline CDR1 and CDR2: LNHDA and SQIVND (reference sequence). The analysis combined second doses at about 4 or about 12 weeks. Turning to this clone: Its antigen is unknown.

Study-wide results and caveats: The span of vaccine-associated CD4 TCRs extended across spike, with dominance at 160-218 and 743-854. The donor group comprised mostly white British people and more females; the analysis possibly underestimated clonal diversity. Vaccination with two AZD1222 doses was followed by a rise in Spike-specific TCR breadth and depth.

The receptor was isolated from an adult who received the AZD1222 COVID-19 vaccine. The chain is built from TRBV19 and TRBJ1-5, with 8 bases aligning to TRBD1. This sample comprised peripheral blood, obtained 28 days after the second AZD1222 dose. The CDR3, as DNA: TGTGCCAGTAGTAACACAGGGGGGGCTCAGCCCCAGCATTTT. Residues: CASSNTGGAQPQHF.